The TCR beta chain described here comes from a study of CD8 T cells in Susac syndrome. General observations from the study: Across the total CD8+ repertoires, under 20 Susac-specific public clones were found. The CD8+ TEMRA repertoires yielded five such clones. The study recognized that its TCR sequencing and HLA analysis covered a relatively small number of individuals.

RNA, at about 0.45 to 1 ug, was reverse transcribed with random hexamers. TCRdb called the immunoSEQ multiplex PCR reads again in MiXCR, with one record for every CDR3 protein. The table lists roughly 86,000 distinct CDR3 sequences, around 96% of them singletons. On this clonotype: Its antigen is currently unknown.

The receptor was derived from a human donor with Susac syndrome. Specimen: CD8+ T cells from PBMCs.

CDR3 coding DNA: TGTGCCAGCAGCCCAATTGGGGACAGGGGCGACTATGGCTACACCTTC. It translates to CASSPIGDRGDYGYTF. The V gene is TRBV14, the J gene TRBJ1-2; 10 nucleotides agree with TRBD1. Germline CDR1 is SGHDN and CDR2 is FVKESK. CDR3 length: 16 amino acids. Trimming removed 4 bases from V and 3 bases from J; junction bases left unmatched: 8.